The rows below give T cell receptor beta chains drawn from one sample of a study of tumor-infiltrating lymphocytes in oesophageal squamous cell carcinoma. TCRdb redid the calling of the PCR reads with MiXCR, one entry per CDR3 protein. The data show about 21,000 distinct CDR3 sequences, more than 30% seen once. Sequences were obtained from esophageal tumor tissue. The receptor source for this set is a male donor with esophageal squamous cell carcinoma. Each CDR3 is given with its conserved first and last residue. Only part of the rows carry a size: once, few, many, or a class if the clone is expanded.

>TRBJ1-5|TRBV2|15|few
CASRKDREWYQPQHF
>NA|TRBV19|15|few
CASSMGLWGWDEQFF
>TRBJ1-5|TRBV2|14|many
CASSEAGQPQPQHF
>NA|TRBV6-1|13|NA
CASSEANNYGYTF
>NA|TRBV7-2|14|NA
CASSLDGTLDEQYF
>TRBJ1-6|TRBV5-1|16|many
CASSLGTVRNNSPLHF
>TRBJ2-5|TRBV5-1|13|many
CASFGGAQETQYF
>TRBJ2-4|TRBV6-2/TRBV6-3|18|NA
CASSYGLAGGPVKNIQYF
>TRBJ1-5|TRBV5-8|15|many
CASSLAGQYNQPQHF
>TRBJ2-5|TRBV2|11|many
CASREQETQYF
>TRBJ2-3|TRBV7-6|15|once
CASSLMGTPTDTQYF
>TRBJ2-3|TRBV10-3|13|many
CAIGTSDTDTQYF
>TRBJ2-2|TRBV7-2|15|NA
CASSWGQGGTGELFF
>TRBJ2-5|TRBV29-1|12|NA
CSVEVRQETQYF
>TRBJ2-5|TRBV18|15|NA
CASSPRLAGEHEQYF
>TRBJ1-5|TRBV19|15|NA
CASSIGGGKTQPQHF
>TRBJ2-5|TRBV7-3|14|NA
CASSLTPGPGELYF
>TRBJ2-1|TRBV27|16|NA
CASSPTSGSRYNEQLF
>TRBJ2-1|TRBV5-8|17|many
CASSLYPLAGYYNEQFF
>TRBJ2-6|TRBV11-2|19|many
CASSLSTGTPLSGANVLTF
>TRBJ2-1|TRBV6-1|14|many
CASRQRQGGNEQFF
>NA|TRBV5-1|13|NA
CASMVAGGETQYF
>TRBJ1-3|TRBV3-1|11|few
CATRTADTIYF
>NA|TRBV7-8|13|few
CASSFSQNNEQFF
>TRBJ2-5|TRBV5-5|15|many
CASSLRQELMETQYF
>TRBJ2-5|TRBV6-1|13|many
CASRGTAQETQYF